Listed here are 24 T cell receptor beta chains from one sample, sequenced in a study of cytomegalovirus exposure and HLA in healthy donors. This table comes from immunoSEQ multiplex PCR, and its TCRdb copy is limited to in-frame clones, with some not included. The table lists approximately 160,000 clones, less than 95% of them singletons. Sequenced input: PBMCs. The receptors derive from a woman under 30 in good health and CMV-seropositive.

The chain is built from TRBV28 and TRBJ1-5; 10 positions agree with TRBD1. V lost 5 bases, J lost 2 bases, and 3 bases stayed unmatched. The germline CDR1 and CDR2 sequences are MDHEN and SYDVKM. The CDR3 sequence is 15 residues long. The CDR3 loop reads CASSIGTGGNQPQHF. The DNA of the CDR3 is TGTGCCAGCAGTATTGGGACAGGGGGCAATCAGCCCCAGCATTTT.

The CDR3 DNA sequence: TGTGCCAGCAGTTTAGAAGGTGCGGGGGGGCCACACACCGGGGAGCTGTTTTTT. Translating gives CASSLEGAGGPHTGELFF. This rearrangement joins TRBV27 to TRBJ2-2; 9 nucleotides agree with TRBD2. V trimming: 2 bases; J trimming: 3 bases; junction bases outside the gene matches: 10. Per the germline V gene, CDR1 is MNHEY and CDR2 is SMNVEV (reference sequence). The CDR3 totals 18 residues.

The CDR3 reads CASSLGVRGTEAFF. The CDR3 DNA reads TGTGCCAGCAGTTTAGGGGTAAGGGGGACTGAAGCTTTCTTT. The chain couples TRBV28 to TRBJ1-1; possible D gene TRBD1, 6 bases. V lost 2 bases and J 5 bases, leaving 12 bases between the germline ends. CDR3 length: 14 residues. Germline V CDR1 and CDR2: MDHEN, SYDVKM.

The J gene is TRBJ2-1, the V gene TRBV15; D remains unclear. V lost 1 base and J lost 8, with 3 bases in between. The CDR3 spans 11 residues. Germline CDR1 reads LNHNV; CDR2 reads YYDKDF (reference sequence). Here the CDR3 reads CATSRADEQFF. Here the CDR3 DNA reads TGTGCCACCAGCAGAGCTGATGAGCAGTTCTTC.

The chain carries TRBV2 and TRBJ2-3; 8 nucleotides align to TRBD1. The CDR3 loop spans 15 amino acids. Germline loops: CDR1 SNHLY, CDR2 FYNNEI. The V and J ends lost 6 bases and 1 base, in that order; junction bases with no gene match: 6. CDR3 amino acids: CASRLQGVGTDTQYF. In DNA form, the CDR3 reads TGTGCCAGCAGATTACAGGGGGTGGGCACAGATACGCAGTATTTT. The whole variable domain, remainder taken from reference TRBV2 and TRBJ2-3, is EPEVTQTPSHQVTQMGQEVILRCVPISNHLYFYWYRQILGQKVEFLVSFYNNEISEKSEIFDDQFSVERPDGSNFTLKIRSTKLEDSAMYFCASRLQGVGTDTQYFGPGTRLTVL.

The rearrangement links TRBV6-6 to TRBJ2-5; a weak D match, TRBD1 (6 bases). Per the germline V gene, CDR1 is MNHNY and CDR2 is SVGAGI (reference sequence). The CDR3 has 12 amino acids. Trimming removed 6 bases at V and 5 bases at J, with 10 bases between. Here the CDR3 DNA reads TGTGCCAGCAGACAAAGGGGGGAGACCCAGTACTTC. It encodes CASRQRGETQYF.

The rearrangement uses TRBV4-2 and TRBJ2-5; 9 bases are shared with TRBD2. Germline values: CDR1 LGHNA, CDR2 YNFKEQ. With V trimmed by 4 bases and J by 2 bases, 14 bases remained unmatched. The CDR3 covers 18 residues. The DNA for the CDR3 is TGTGCCAGCAGCCTTGGGGCTCGGCTAGCGGGAATTCAAGAGACCCAGTACTTC. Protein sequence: CASSLGARLAGIQETQYF.

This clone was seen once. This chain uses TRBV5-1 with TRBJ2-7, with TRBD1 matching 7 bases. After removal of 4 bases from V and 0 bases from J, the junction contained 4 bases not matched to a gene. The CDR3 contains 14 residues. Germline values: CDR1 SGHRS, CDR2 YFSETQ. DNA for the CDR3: TGCGCCAGCAGCCTACGGGACAGCTCCTACGAGCAGTACTTC. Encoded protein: CASSLRDSSYEQYF.

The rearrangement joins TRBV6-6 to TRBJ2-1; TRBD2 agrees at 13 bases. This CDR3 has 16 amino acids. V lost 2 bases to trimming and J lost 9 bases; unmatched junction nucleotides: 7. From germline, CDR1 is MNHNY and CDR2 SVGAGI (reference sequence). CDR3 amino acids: CASSYPVTSGGVEQFF. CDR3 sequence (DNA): TGTGCCAGCAGTTACCCAGTAACTAGCGGGGGGGTTGAGCAGTTCTTC.

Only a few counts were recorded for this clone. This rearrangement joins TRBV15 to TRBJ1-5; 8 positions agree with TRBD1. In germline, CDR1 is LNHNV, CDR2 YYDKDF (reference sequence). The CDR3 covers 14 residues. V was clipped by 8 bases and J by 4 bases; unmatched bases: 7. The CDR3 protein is CATGQGTGNQPQHF. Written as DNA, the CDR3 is TGTGCCACCGGACAAGGGACAGGTAATCAGCCCCAGCATTTT.

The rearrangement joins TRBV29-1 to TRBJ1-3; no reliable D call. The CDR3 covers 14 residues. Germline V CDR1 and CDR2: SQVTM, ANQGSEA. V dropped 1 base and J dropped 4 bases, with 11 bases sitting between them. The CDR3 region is CSVEVPVMGNTIYF. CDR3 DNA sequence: TGCAGCGTTGAAGTCCCAGTTATGGGAAACACCATATATTTT.

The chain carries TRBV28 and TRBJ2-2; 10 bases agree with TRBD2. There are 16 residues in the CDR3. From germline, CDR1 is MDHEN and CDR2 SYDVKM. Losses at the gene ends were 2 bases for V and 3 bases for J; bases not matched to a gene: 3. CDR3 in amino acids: CASSLRTSGYTGELFF. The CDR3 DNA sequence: TGTGCCAGCAGTTTAAGGACTAGCGGATACACCGGGGAGCTGTTTTTT.

CDR3 amino acids: CASSSGVNQPQHF. The CDR3 coding sequence is TGTGCCAGCAGTTCAGGGGTAAATCAGCCCCAGCATTTT. V usage is TRBV6-1 and J usage is TRBJ1-5; weak D call: TRBD1 (6 bases). The CDR3 spans 13 residues. CDR1 and CDR2 (germline): MNHNS, SASEGT. The germline V and J ends were trimmed by 5 bases and 4 bases, with 9 bases remaining between them.

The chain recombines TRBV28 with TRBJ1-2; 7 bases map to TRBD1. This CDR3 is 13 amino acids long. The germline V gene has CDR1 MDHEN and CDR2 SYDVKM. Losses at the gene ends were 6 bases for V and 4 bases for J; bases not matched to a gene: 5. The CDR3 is CASRSTGVYGYTF. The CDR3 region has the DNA TGTGCCAGCAGGTCCACAGGGGTCTATGGCTACACCTTC.

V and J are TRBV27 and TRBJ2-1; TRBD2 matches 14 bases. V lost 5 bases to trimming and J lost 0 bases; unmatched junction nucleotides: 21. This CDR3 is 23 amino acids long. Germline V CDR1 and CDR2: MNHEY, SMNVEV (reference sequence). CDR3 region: CASSIITPDRLAGGRSSYNEQFF. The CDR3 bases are TGTGCCAGCAGTATAATAACCCCAGACAGACTAGCGGGAGGGAGGAGCTCCTACAATGAGCAGTTCTTC.

The DNA for the CDR3 is TGTGCCAGCAGCTCACGAGGGACAGGAGACTACGAGCAGTACTTC. It specifies CASSSRGTGDYEQYF. The chain links TRBV11-2 to TRBJ2-7, with TRBD1 identical over 8 bases. CDR1 is SGHAT, CDR2 FQNNGV, per germline. Trimming cost V 4 bases and J 3 bases; bases outside gene matches: 8. CDR3 size: 15 residues.

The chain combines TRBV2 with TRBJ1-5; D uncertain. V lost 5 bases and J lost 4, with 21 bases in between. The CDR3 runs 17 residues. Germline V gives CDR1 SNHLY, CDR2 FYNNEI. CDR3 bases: TGTGCCAGCAGTCCCCGACTGCTTTTGGCGCCGAATCAGCCCCAGCATTTT. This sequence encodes CASSPRLLLAPNQPQHF.

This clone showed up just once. The CDR3 loop reads CASSLERGQGAYGYTF. DNA for the CDR3: TGTGCCAGCAGCTTAGAAAGGGGGCAGGGGGCCTACGGCTACACCTTC. The chain uses TRBV7-9 and TRBJ1-2, with 8 bases that match TRBD1. J gave up 8 bases and V 1 base, and 12 bases lay outside the gene matches. The CDR3 has 16 amino acids. CDR1 is SEHNR, CDR2 FQNEAQ, per germline (reference sequence).

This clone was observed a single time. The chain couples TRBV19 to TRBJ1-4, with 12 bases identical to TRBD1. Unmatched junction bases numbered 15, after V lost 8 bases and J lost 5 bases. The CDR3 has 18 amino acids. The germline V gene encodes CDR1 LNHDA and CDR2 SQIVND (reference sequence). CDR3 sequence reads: CASRDAWDRGRRNEKLFF. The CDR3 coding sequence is TGTGCCAGTCGAGACGCCTGGGACAGGGGGCGTCGGAATGAAAAACTGTTTTTT.

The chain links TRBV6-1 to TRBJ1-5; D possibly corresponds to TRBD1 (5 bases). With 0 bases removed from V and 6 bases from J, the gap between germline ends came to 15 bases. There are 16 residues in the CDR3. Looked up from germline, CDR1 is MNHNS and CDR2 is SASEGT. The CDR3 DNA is TGTGCCAGCAGTGAAGCTGGGACTTCTTGGTTTCAGCCCCAGCATTTT. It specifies CASSEAGTSWFQPQHF.

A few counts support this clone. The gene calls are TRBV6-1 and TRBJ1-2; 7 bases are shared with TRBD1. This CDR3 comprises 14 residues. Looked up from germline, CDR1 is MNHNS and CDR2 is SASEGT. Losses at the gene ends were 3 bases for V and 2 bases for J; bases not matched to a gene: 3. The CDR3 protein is CASSEHRGNYGYTF. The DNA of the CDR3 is TGTGCCAGCAGTGAGCACAGGGGAAACTATGGCTACACCTTC.

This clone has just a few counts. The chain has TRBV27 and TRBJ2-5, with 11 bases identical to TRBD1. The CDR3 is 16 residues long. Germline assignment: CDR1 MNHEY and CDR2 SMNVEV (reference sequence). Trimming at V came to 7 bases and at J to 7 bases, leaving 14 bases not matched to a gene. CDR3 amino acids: CASTSSRTGGMGTQYF. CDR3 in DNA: TGTGCCAGCACTTCATCCCGGACAGGGGGCATGGGGACCCAGTACTTC.

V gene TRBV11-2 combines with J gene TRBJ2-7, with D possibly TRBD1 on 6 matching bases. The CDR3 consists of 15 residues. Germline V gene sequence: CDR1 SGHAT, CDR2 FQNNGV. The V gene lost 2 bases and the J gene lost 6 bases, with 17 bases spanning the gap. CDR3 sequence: CASSLTGQPSGEQYF. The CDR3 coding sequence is TGTGCCAGCAGCTTAACGGGACAACCCTCTGGCGAGCAGTACTTC.

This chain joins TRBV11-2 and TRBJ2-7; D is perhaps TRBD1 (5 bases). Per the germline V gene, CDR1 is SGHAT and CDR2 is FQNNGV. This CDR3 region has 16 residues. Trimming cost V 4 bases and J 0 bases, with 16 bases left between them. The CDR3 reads CASSSPLGQASYEQYF. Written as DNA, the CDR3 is TGTGCCAGCAGCTCCCCCCTGGGGCAGGCCTCCTACGAGCAGTACTTC.